The following is a T cell receptor (beta chain) sequence with its context. The antigen is not known. The data belong to a study of T cells expressing NK-cell markers. Overall study findings and caveats: There remained a lack of clarity about HCMV specificity of expanded NKG2C+ T cell clones.

TCRdb processed the 5' RACE reads again and assigns one entry to each CDR3 protein, with no DNA. Recorded for this sample: 450,000 to 600,000 distinct CDR3 sequences. The CDR3 runs 16 residues. From germline, CDR1 is LNHNV and CDR2 YYDKDF (reference sequence). The sequenced sample consisted of blood T cells: a sorted CD56 or NKG2C T cell subset, CD4+ or CD8+ T cells, or bulk PBMC T cells (not recorded which). The TCR originated in a man aged 18 to 30 in good health. V and J are TRBV15 and TRBJ2-3; TCRdb designates TRBD1, a call that cannot be tested without DNA. CDR3 residues: CATKFGRDTHTDTQYF.